This TCR beta chain emerged from a study of T cell responses to AZD1222 COVID-19 vaccine. On this clone: Its antigen is unidentified.

Study conclusions and caveats: Sampling that yielded the repertoires occurred only after the peak T cell response. The donor cohort was predominantly white British with a female majority, and clonal diversity may have been underestimated.

Measured with immunoSEQ multiplex PCR; TCRdb has only the in-frame clones, and not every one. The top ten clones hold around 7.5% of a sample with some 99,000 clones, 90% to 95% of them seen once. The input for sequencing was peripheral blood, taken on day 0 of AZD1222 vaccination. The clonotype comes from an adult in good health.

For the CDR3, the DNA is TGCGCCAGCACCACAGAGCCTGGAAACACCATATATTTT. Its translation: CASTTEPGNTIYF. The chain uses TRBV5-1 and TRBJ1-3; D uncertain. The CDR3 is 13 amino acids. Germline V CDR1 and CDR2: SGHRS, YFSETQ. V lost 6 bases and J lost 2, with 9 bases in between.